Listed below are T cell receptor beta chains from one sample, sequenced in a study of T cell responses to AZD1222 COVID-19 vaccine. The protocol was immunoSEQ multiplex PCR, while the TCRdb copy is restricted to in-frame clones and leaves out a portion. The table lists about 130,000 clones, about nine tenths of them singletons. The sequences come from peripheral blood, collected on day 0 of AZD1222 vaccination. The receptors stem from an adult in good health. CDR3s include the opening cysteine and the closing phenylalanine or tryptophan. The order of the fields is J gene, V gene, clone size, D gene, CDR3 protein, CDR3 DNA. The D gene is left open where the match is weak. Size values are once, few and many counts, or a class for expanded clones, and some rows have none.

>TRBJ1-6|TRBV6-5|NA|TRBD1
CASSYLGQGNSPLHF
TGTGCCAGCAGTTACTTAGGACAGGGTAATTCACCCCTCCACTTT
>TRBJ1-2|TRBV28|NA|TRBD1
CASSSWDSYGYTF
TGTGCCAGCAGTTCATGGGACAGCTATGGCTACACCTTC
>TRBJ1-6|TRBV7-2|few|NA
CASSLGLARESPLHF
TGTGCCAGCAGCTTAGGGCTGGCACGAGAATCACCCCTCCACTTT
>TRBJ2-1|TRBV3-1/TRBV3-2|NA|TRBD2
CASSQVPSGATEQFF
TGTGCCAGCAGCCAAGTTCCTAGCGGGGCCACTGAGCAGTTCTTC
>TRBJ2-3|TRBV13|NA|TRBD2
CASSWTRGGQTLTDTQYF
TGTGCCAGCAGCTGGACGCGGGGGGGGCAAACCCTCACAGATACGCAGTATTTT
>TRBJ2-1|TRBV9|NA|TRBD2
CASSVLSGGYNEQFF
TGTGCCAGCAGCGTATTAAGCGGGGGGTACAATGAGCAGTTCTTC
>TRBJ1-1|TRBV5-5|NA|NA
CASSPPQRGHTEAFF
TGTGCCAGCAGCCCACCTCAGCGGGGACACACTGAAGCTTTCTTT
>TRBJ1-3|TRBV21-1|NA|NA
CASSKVNDRDSTGNTIYF
TGTGCCAGCAGCAAAGTGAACGACAGGGATTCTACTGGAAACACCATATATTTT
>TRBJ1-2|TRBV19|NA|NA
CASSFSDGYTF
TGTGCCAGTAGTTTCAGTGATGGCTACACCTTC
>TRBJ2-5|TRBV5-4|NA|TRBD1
CASSWDRGPSETQYF
TGTGCCAGCAGCTGGGACAGGGGGCCTTCAGAGACCCAGTACTTC
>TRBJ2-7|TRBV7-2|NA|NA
CASSAPLGRQSYEQYF
TGTGCCAGCAGCGCACCCCTGGGACGGCAGTCCTACGAGCAGTACTTC
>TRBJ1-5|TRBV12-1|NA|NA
CASSFWPWDGDQPQHF
TGTGCCAGCAGCTTTTGGCCTTGGGACGGGGATCAGCCCCAGCATTTT
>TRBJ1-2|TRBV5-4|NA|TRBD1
CASSPDRGVYGYTF
TGTGCCAGCAGCCCTGACAGGGGTGTCTATGGCTACACCTTC
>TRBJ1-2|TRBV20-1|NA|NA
CSARPTQGYTF
TGCAGTGCTAGACCGACCCAAGGCTACACCTTC
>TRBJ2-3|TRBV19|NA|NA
CASSIETYTDTQYF
TGTGCCAGTAGTATAGAAACTTACACAGATACGCAGTATTTT
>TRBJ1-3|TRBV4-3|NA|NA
CASSQEAGRNGNTIYF
TGCGCCAGCAGCCAAGAGGCGGGCCGTAATGGAAACACCATATATTTT
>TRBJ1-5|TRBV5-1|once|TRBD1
CASSLAPRTGDGQPQHF
TGCGCCAGCAGCTTGGCTCCCCGAACAGGGGATGGCCAGCCCCAGCATTTT
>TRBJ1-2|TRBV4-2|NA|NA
CASSQAAYGYTF
TGTGCCAGCAGCCAAGCAGCCTATGGCTACACCTTC
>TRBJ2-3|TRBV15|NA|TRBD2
CATRTSSTDTQYF
TGTGCCACCAGGACTAGCAGCACAGATACGCAGTATTTT
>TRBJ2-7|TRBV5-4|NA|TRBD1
CASSLYGTVSYEQYF
TGTGCCAGCAGCTTGTACGGGACAGTTTCCTACGAGCAGTACTTC
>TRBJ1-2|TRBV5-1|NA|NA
CASSLAWGAGDGYTF
TGCGCCAGCAGCTTGGCCTGGGGGGCTGGAGATGGCTACACCTTC
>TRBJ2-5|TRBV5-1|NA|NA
CASSLESEETQYF
TGCGCCAGCAGCCTCGAATCGGAAGAGACCCAGTACTTC
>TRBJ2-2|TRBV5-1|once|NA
CASSLDGAYTGELFF
TGCGCCAGCAGCTTGGATGGCGCGTACACCGGGGAGCTGTTTTTT
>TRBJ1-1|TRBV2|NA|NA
CASRDRRDTEAFF
TGTGCCAGCAGGGATCGCAGGGACACTGAAGCTTTCTTT
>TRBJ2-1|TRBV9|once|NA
CASSVGGGIGVNEQFF
TGTGCCAGCAGCGTAGGAGGAGGGATCGGGGTAAATGAGCAGTTCTTC
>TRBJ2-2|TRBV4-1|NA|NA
CASSQEWGGELFF
TGCGCCAGCAGCCAAGAGTGGGGCGGGGAGCTGTTTTTT
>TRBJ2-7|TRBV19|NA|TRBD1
CATKTGTGTHEQYF
TGTGCCACTAAGACCGGGACAGGGACCCACGAGCAGTACTTC
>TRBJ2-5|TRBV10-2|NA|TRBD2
CASSVSLAAGKQETQYF
TGCGCCAGCAGTGTAAGTCTAGCGGCAGGGAAACAAGAGACCCAGTACTTC
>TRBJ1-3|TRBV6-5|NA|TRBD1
CASSSTGVGNTIYF
TGTGCCAGCAGCTCGACAGGGGTTGGAAACACCATATATTTT
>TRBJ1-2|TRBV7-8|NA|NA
CASSLVNRANYGYTF
TGTGCCAGCAGCTTAGTTAACAGGGCTAACTATGGCTACACCTTC
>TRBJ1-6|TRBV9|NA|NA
CASSVGTATLLSYNSPLHF
TGTGCCAGCAGCGTAGGGACCGCGACGCTTCTCTCCTATAATTCACCCCTCCACTTT
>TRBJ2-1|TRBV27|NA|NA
CASSTAGMGVVYNEQFF
TGTGCCAGCAGCACCGCAGGGATGGGGGTTGTCTACAATGAGCAGTTCTTC
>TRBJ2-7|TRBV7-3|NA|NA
CASSLTGDGSYEQYF
TGTGCCAGCAGCTTAACTGGCGACGGATCCTACGAGCAGTACTTC
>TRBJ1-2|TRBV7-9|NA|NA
CASSYAGTRGGYTF
TGTGCCAGCAGCTATGCCGGGACACGGGGAGGCTACACCTTC
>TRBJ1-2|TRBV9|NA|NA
CASSPNLANYGYTF
TGTGCCAGCAGCCCTAATTTGGCTAACTATGGCTACACCTTC